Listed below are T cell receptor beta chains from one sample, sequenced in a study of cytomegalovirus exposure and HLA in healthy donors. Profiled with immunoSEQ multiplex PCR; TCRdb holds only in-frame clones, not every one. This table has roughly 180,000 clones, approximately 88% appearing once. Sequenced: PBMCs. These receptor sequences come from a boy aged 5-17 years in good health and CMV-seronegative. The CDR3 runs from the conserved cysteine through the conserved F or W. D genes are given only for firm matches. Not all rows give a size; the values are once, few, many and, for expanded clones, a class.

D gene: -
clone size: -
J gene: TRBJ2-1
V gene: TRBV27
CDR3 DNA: TGTGCCAGCACCCCGACTTCGAGCTCCTACAATGAGCAGTTCTTC
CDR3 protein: CASTPTSSSYNEQFF

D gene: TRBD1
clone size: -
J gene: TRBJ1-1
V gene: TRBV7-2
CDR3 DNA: TGTGCCAGCACCGGGACAGGGTTAGCTTTCTTT
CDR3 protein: CASTGTGLAFF

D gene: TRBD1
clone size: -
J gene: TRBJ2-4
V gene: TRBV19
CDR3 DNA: TGTGCCAGTATGGACAGGGGGAAAAAAAACATTCAGTACTTC
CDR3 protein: CASMDRGKKNIQYF

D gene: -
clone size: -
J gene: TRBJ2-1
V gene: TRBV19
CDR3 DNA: TGTGCCAGTAGTGGGAGAGTAGAATCCTACAATGAGCAGTTCTTC
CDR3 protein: CASSGRVESYNEQFF

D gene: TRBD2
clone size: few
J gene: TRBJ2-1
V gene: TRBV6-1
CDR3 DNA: TGTGCCAGCACCCTAGCGGGAGGGCCGTTCGATGAGCAGTTCTTC
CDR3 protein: CASTLAGGPFDEQFF

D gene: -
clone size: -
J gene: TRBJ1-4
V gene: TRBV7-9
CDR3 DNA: TGTGCCAGCAGCCGTGGGCCTATTAATGAAAAACTGTTTTTT
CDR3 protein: CASSRGPINEKLFF

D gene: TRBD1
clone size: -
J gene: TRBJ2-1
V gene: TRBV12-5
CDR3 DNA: TGTGCTAGTGGTTTGGTACAGGGGCTAGGCAACCCCCACAATGAGCAGTTCTTC
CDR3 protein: CASGLVQGLGNPHNEQFF

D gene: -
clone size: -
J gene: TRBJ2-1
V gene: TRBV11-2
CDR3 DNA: TGTGCCAGCAGCTTAGGTGCGTTGGGGCCCTTGGAGCAGTTCTTC
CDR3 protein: CASSLGALGPLEQFF

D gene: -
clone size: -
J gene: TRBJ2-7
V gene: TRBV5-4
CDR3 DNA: TGTGCCAGCAGCTTGGATGGGTCCCTGAACAGGGCAAGCTACGAGCAGTACTTC
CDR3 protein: CASSLDGSLNRASYEQYF

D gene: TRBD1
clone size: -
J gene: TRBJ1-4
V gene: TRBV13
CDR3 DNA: TGTGCCAGCAGCCACACAGGGGGCCGTAATGAAAAACTGTTTTTT
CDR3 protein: CASSHTGGRNEKLFF

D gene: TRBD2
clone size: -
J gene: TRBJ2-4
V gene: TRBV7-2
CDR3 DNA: TGTGCCAGCAGCCTTAGCGGGGCGATAGGAGGGACCAAAAACATTCAGTACTTC
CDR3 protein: CASSLSGAIGGTKNIQYF

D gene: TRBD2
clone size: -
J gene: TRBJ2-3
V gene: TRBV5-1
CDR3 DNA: TGCGCCAGCACGCTGGCGGGAGCAACTAGCACAGATACGCAGTATTTT
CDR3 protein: CASTLAGATSTDTQYF

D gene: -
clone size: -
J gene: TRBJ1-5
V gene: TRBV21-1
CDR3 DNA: TGTGCCAGCAGCAAAGAGGCAGGAAGCAATCAGCCCCAGCATTTT
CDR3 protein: CASSKEAGSNQPQHF

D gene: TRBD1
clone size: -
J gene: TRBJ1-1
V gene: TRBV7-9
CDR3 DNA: TGTGCCAGCAGTGCGAGTAACGCCGGGACAGGGGTTGATAAAGCTTTCTTT
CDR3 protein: CASSASNAGTGVDKAFF

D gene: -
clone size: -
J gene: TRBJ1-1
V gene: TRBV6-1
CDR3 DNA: TGTGCCAGCAGTGTAGAAAGGAACACTGAAGCTTTCTTT
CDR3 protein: CASSVERNTEAFF

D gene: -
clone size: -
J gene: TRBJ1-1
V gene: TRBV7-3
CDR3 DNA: TGTGCCAGCAGCTTAACCGGACACAACACTGAAGCTTTCTTT
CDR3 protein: CASSLTGHNTEAFF

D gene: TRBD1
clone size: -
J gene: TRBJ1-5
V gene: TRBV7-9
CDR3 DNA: TGTGCCAGCAGCTTAGGAGGGGGCTATCAGCCCCAGCATTTT
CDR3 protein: CASSLGGGYQPQHF

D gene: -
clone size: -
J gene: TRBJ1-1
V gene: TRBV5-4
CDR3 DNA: TGTGCCAGCAGCTCCCTTGGACGCCGGAGGGGAGCTTTCTTT
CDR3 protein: CASSSLGRRRGAFF

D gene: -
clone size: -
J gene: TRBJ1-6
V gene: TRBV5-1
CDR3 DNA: TGCGCCAGCAGCTTGCAGGCCATCGGTTCACCCCTCCACTTT
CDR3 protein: CASSLQAIGSPLHF

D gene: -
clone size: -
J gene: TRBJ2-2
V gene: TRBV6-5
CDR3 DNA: TGTGCCAGCAGTTACACGACAGGCACCGGGGAGCTGTTTTTT
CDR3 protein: CASSYTTGTGELFF

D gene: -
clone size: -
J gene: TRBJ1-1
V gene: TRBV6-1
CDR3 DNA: TGTGCCAGCAGTGAACAGGCGCGGGGTTTCTTT
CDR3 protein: CASSEQARGFF

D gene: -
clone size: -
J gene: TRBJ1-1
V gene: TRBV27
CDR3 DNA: TGTGCCAGCAGCCCGGGACATACGAACACTGAAGCTTTCTTT
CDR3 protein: CASSPGHTNTEAFF

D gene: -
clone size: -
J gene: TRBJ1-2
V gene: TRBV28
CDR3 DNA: TGTGCCAGCAGCCTGAAATGGGGCAGGTTGCGGTTCGGCTACACCTTC
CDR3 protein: CASSLKWGRLRFGYTF

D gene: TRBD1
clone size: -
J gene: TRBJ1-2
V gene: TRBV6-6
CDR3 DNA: TGTGCCAGCAGTCCCAGGACAGGGAATGGCTACACCTTC
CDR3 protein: CASSPRTGNGYTF

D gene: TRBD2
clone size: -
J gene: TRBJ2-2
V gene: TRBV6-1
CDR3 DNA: TGTGCCAGCTCCACCCTGGCGGGAGGATCCGGGGAGCTGTTTTTT
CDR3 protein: CASSTLAGGSGELFF

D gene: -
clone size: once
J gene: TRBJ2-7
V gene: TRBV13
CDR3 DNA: TGTGCCAGCAGCTTAGCAGGTTCCCGCTACGAGCAGTACTTC
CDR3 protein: CASSLAGSRYEQYF

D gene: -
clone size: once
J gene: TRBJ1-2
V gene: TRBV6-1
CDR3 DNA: TGTGCCAGCAGTCCCCCCCAGACTTTGTATGGCTACACCTTC
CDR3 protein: CASSPPQTLYGYTF

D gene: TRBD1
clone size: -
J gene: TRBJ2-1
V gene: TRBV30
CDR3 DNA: TGTGCCTGGAGTGTACGGGGACAGAGAGGGGTCAATGAGCAGTTCTTC
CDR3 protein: CAWSVRGQRGVNEQFF

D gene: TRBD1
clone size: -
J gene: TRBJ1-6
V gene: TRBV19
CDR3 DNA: TGTGCCAGTAAAATACCGGGACAGTATTCACCCCTCCACTTT
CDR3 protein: CASKIPGQYSPLHF

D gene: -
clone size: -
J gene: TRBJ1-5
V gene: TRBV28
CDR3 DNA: TGTGCCAGCGATCGGGGGGCGAATCAGCCCCAGCATTTT
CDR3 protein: CASDRGANQPQHF

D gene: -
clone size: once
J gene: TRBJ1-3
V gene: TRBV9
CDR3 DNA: TGTGCCAGCAGCGTAGGCGGCAGGGCTCCTTCTGGAAACACCATATATTTT
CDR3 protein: CASSVGGRAPSGNTIYF

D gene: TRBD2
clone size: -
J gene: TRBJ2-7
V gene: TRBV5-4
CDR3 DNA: TGTGCCAGCACCACCCAGGGACCGGGACTAGTCAACGAGCAGTACTTC
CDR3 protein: CASTTQGPGLVNEQYF

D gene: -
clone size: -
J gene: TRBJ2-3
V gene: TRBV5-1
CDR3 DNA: TGCGCCAGCAGCTTGGAGAGTACAGCAGGCACAGATACGCAGTATTTT
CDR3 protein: CASSLESTAGTDTQYF

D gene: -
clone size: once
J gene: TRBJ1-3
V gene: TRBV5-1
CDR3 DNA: TGCGCCAGCAGCTTGGAGGGACTGGGGTCCACGGGAAACACCATATATTTT
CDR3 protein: CASSLEGLGSTGNTIYF

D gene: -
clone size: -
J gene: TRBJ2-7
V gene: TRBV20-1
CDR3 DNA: TGCAGTGCTAGGACCGCGCGGGAGCAGTACTTC
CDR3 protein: CSARTAREQYF

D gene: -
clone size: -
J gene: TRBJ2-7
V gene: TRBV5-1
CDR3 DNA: TGCGCCAGCAGCGCCGGGACTCCATACGAGCAGTACTTC
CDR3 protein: CASSAGTPYEQYF

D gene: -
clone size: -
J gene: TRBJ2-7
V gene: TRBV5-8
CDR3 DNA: TGTGCCAGCACAGCAGGGGTTCGGAACGAGCAGTACTTC
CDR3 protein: CASTAGVRNEQYF

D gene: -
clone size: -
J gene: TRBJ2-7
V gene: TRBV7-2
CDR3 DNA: TGTGCCAGCAGGGGAGCGTTCCTCGGCGAGCAGTACTTC
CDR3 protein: CASRGAFLGEQYF

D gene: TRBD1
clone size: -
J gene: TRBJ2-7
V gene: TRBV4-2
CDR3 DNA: TGTGCCAGCAGCCGGTCGGACAGGGGCCTCCGCGAGCAGTACTTC
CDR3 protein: CASSRSDRGLREQYF

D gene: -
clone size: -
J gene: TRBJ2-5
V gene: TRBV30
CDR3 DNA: TGTGCCTGGAGTCCTAGAGGAGAGACCCAGTACTTC
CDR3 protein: CAWSPRGETQYF

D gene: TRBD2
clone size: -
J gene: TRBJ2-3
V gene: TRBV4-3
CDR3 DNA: TGCGCCAGCAGCCAAGATTGGGGGACTAGCGGGGGGTTCTGGGATACGCAGTATTTT
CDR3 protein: CASSQDWGTSGGFWDTQYF

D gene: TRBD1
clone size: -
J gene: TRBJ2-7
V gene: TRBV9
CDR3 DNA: TGTGCCAGCTCCACGGGACAGAGCTCCTACGAGCAGTACTTC
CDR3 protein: CASSTGQSSYEQYF

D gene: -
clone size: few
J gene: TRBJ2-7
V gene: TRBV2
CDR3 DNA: TGTGCCAGCCGGGGGACGGACTACGAGCAGTACTTC
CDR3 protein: CASRGTDYEQYF

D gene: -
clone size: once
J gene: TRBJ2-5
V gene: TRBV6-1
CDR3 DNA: TGTGCCAGCAGTCCCGGGACATCGGCCAGGGAGACCCAGTACTTC
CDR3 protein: CASSPGTSARETQYF

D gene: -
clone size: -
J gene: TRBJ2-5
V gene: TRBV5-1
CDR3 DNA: TGCGCCAGCAGCTTGTCGGGGACTCCCCAAGAGACCCAGTACTTC
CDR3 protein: CASSLSGTPQETQYF

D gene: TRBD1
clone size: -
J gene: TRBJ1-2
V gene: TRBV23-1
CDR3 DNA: TGCGCCAGCAGTCAAGTTACAGGGGAGGCACCTAACTATGGCTACACCTTC
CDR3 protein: CASSQVTGEAPNYGYTF

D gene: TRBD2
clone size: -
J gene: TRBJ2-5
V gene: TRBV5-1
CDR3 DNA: TGCGCCAGCAGCTTCCTAGCGGGTCGCCGAGAGACCCAGTACTTC
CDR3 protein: CASSFLAGRRETQYF

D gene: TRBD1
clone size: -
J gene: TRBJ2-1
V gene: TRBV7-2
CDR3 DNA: TGTGCCAGCAGCTTAGAGGGACAGACCTACAATGAGCAGTTCTTC
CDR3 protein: CASSLEGQTYNEQFF

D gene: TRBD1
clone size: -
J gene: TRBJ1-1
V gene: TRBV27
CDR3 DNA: TGTGCCAGCACCTCGACAGGGGGCGCAGGCACTGAAGCTTTCTTT
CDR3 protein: CASTSTGGAGTEAFF

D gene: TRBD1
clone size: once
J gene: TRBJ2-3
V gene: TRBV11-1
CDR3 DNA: TGTGCCAGCACGGACAGGGGAGATACGCAGTATTTT
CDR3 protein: CASTDRGDTQYF

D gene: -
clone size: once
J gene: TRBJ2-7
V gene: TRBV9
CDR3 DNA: TGTGCCAGCAGCGTAGCTCCAGGTGTAACCTACGAGCAGTACTTC
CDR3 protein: CASSVAPGVTYEQYF

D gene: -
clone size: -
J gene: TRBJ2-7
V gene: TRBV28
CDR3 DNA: TGTGCCAGCAGTTTTTGGGTAGGGGACTACGAGCAGTACTTC
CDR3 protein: CASSFWVGDYEQYF

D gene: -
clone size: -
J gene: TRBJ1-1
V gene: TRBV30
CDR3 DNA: TGTGCCTGGAAGCCCTGGAGTGGGTTGGCGAACACTGAAGCTTTCTTT
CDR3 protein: CAWKPWSGLANTEAFF